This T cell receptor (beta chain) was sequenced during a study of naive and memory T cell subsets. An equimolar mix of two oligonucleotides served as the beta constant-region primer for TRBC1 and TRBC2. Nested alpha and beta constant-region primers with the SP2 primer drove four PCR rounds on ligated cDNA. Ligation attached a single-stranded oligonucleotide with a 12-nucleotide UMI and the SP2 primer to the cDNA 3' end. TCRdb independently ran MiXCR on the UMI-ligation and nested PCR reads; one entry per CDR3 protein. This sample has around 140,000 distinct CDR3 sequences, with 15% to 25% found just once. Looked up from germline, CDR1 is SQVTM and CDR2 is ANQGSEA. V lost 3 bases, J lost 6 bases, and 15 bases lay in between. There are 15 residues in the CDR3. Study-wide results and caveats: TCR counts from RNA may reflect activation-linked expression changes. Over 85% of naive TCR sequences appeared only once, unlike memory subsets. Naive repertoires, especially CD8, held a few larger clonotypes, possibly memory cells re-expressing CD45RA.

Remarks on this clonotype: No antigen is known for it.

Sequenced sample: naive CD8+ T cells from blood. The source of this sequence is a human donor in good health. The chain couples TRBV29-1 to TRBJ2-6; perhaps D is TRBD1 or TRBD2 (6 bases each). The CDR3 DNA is TGCAGCGTTGAGAAGGGGGAGGATGCGGCCAACGTCCTGACTTTC. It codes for CSVEKGEDAANVLTF.